Shown below are 29 T cell receptor beta chains from a single sample sequenced in a study of blood T cell repertoires in COVID-19. Assay used: immunoSEQ multiplex PCR; TCRdb lists only in-frame clones, some missing. The sample shows around 200,000 clones, approximately 86% of them seen only once. Material for sequencing was PBMCs or T cells enriched from blood (not recorded which). The receptors originated from a man younger than 30 with acute COVID-19.

This chain's CDR3 is CASSVSGSVVHEQYF. The CDR3 coding sequence is TGTGCCAGCAGCGTAAGCGGGAGCGTAGTCCACGAGCAGTACTTC. The V and J genes are TRBV9 and TRBJ2-7; TRBD2 agrees at 8 bases. The length of the CDR3 is 15 residues. Germline assignment: CDR1 SGDLS and CDR2 YYNGEE. The junction had 8 bases not matched to a gene; V was cut back by 1 base and J by 5 bases.

The chain is built from TRBV7-3 and TRBJ2-1; TRBD1 agrees at 8 bases. J gave up 8 bases and V 1 base, and 10 bases lay outside the gene matches. The CDR3 has 16 amino acids. From germline, CDR1 is SGHTA and CDR2 FQGTGA. The CDR3 bases are TGTGCCAGCAGCTTAAGGGGACAGGCCCCTCTCCATGAGCAGTTCTTC. Translating gives CASSLRGQAPLHEQFF.

The rearrangement uses TRBV4-1 and TRBJ1-1; possible D gene TRBD1, 5 bases. This CDR3 region has 14 residues. Trimming cost V 0 bases and J 6 bases, with 11 bases left between them. Germline V gene lookup returns CDR1 MGHRA and CDR2 YSYEKL. The CDR3 protein is CASSQEQALSEAFF. The CDR3 DNA sequence: TGCGCCAGCAGCCAAGAACAGGCACTTTCTGAAGCTTTCTTT.

V usage is TRBV27 and J usage is TRBJ1-5; no reliable D call. CDR1 is MNHEY, CDR2 SMNVEV, per germline (reference sequence). This CDR3 comprises 13 residues. V was clipped by 3 bases and J by 2 bases, with 5 bases between them. CDR3 protein: CASSFLGNQPQHF. As DNA, the CDR3 is TGTGCCAGCAGTTTTCTTGGCAATCAGCCCCAGCATTTT.

This clone was seen more than once but under ten times. CDR3 in DNA: TGTGCCTGGACAGCCTTGGAAGGGGACATTCAGTACTTC. Its protein is CAWTALEGDIQYF. This rearrangement joins TRBV30 to TRBJ2-4; possible D gene TRBD1, 5 bases. Trimming cost V 4 bases and J 8 bases, with 15 bases left between them. The CDR3 contains 13 residues. From germline, CDR1 is GTSNPN and CDR2 SVGIG (reference sequence).

This clone was detected once. This CDR3 is CASSLERFRQPQHF. The CDR3 coding sequence is TGTGCCAGCAGCTTAGAGAGATTTCGGCAGCCCCAGCATTTT. The chain recombines TRBV7-2 with TRBJ1-5; D is unclear. CDR1 is SGHTA, CDR2 FQGNSA, per germline. CDR3 size: 14 residues. Deletions cut 1 base from V and 7 bases from J, with 11 bases between.

The V call is TRBV7-8, the J call TRBJ2-7; D is perhaps TRBD2 (6 bases). The CDR3 runs to 18 residues. Germline assignment: CDR1 SGHVS and CDR2 FQNEAQ. Trimming cost V 0 bases and J 1 base, with 19 bases left between them. The CDR3 sequence: CASSLANLRGEGSYEQYF. The CDR3 DNA follows: TGTGCCAGCAGCTTAGCGAACTTGCGGGGAGAGGGTTCCTACGAGCAGTACTTC.

The chain recombines TRBV20-1 with TRBJ1-5, with D possibly TRBD1 on 5 matching bases. CDR3 length equals 14 residues. Looked up from germline, CDR1 is DFQATT and CDR2 is SNEGSKA (reference sequence). Trimming stripped 3 bases from V and 1 base from J, with 10 bases between. The DNA of the CDR3 is TGCAGTGCTAGTAAAGGGGCGAGCAATCAGCCCCAGCATTTT. Its translation: CSASKGASNQPQHF.

V gene TRBV7-9 combines with J gene TRBJ1-2; 8 nucleotides line up with TRBD1. Germline V gene data show CDR1 as SEHNR and CDR2 as FQNEAQ (reference sequence). The CDR3 contains 14 residues. With V trimmed by 5 bases and J by 4 bases, 6 bases remained unmatched. The CDR3 DNA is TGTGCCAGCAGCCCTCGACAGGGGAGCTATGGCTACACCTTC. This sequence encodes CASSPRQGSYGYTF.

This clone was counted once. The chain carries TRBV5-4 and TRBJ2-3; TRBD2 agrees at 13 bases. Looked up from germline, CDR1 is SGHNT and CDR2 is YYREEE (reference sequence). The junction had 7 bases not matched to a gene; V was cut back by 6 bases and J by 3 bases. The CDR3 totals 16 residues. CDR3 region: CASTRLAGGGTDTQYF. CDR3 nucleotides: TGTGCCAGCACCAGACTAGCGGGAGGTGGTACAGATACGCAGTATTTT.

J is TRBJ2-2 and V is TRBV30; 10 nucleotides agree with TRBD1. CDR1 is GTSNPN, CDR2 SVGIG, per germline (reference sequence). V was clipped by 0 bases and J by 6 bases; unmatched bases: 1. This CDR3 has 14 residues. The CDR3 DNA is TGTGCCTGGAGTGTGACAGGGGGCCCCGGGGAGCTGTTTTTT. This sequence encodes CAWSVTGGPGELFF.

V is TRBV3-1 (or the pseudogene TRBV3-2) and J is TRBJ2-3; the D is unclear. V was trimmed by 0 bases and J by 0 bases, leaving 16 bases between them. The CDR3 loop spans 18 amino acids. Germline CDR1 reads LGHDT; CDR2 reads YNNKEL (reference sequence). This chain's CDR3 is CASSQDRYGTWSTDTQYF. The CDR3 nucleotides read TGTGCCAGCAGCCAAGATCGATATGGTACTTGGAGCACAGATACGCAGTATTTT.

The gene calls are TRBV28 and TRBJ2-3, with a possible D match to TRBD2 (5 bases). V shed 6 bases and J shed 5 bases, with 12 bases lying between them. The CDR3 covers 13 residues. CDR1 is MDHEN and CDR2 is SYDVKM in the germline V gene. CDR3 loop: CASREGRGDTQYF. In nucleotides, the CDR3 is TGTGCCAGCAGAGAAGGACGGGGAGATACGCAGTATTTT.

The DNA for the CDR3 is TGTGCCAGCAGCTTAGAGGAGGGACTAGCGGGAGCCCATGAGCAGTTCTTC. As protein: CASSLEEGLAGAHEQFF. The rearrangement links TRBV7-9 to TRBJ2-1; 14 bases map to TRBD2. This CDR3 is 17 amino acids long. The junction had 7 bases not matched to a gene; V was cut back by 1 base and J by 8 bases. Looked up from germline, CDR1 is SEHNR and CDR2 is FQNEAQ (reference sequence).

The chain links TRBV7-2 to TRBJ2-1; 9 nucleotides line up with TRBD2. J gave up 2 bases and V 2 bases, and 4 bases lay outside the gene matches. The CDR3 is 16 residues long. Germline CDR1 SGHTA, CDR2 FQGNSA. The CDR3 protein is CASSLLAGPTYNEQFF. Written as DNA, the CDR3 is TGTGCCAGCAGCTTACTAGCGGGGCCCACCTACAATGAGCAGTTCTTC.

The chain uses TRBV5-4 and TRBJ1-1, with TRBD1 matching 9 bases. Germline V gene data show CDR1 as SGHNT and CDR2 as YYREEE (reference sequence). The ends lost 4 bases at V and 3 bases at J; junction bases unmatched: 4. The length of the CDR3 is 14 residues. CDR3 region: CASSLQGADTEAFF. CDR3 nucleotides: TGTGCCAGCAGCCTACAGGGGGCCGACACTGAAGCTTTCTTT.

The J gene is TRBJ2-7, the V gene TRBV3-1 (or the pseudogene TRBV3-2); 9 bases line up with TRBD1. Germline V gene lookup returns CDR1 LGHDT and CDR2 YNNKEL (reference sequence). V shed 1 base, J shed 2 bases, and the junction held 18 bases outside the gene matches. CDR3 length: 20 residues. CDR3 loop: CASSQAWDRDQIAGTYEQYF. The CDR3 nucleotides read TGTGCCAGCAGCCAAGCTTGGGACAGGGATCAAATAGCGGGTACCTACGAGCAGTACTTC.

The rearrangement joins TRBV11-2 to TRBJ2-1; tentatively, D is TRBD2 (6 bases). In germline, CDR1 is SGHAT, CDR2 FQNNGV. The length of the CDR3 is 14 residues. Trimming stripped 2 bases from V and 10 bases from J, with 15 bases between. The DNA for the CDR3 is TGTGCCAGCAGCTTAAGGCCCCCTGCGGGAGAGCAGTTCTTC. Its protein product is CASSLRPPAGEQFF.

The CDR3 region is CSARSLDEQYF. The CDR3 region has the DNA TGCAGTGCTAGATCTCTCGACGAGCAGTACTTC. The rearrangement joins TRBV20-1 to TRBJ2-7; no reliable D call. This CDR3 spans 11 amino acids. Germline-derived CDR1 and CDR2 are DFQATT and SNEGSKA (reference sequence). Deletions cut 2 bases from V and 5 bases from J, with 7 bases between.

The gene calls are TRBV7-3 and TRBJ2-5, with D unclear. Looked up from germline, CDR1 is SGHTA and CDR2 is FQGTGA. The V and J ends lost 2 bases and 5 bases respectively, with 12 bases between them. This CDR3 region has 14 residues. This CDR3 reads CASSLQSASETQYF. DNA of the CDR3: TGTGCCAGCAGCTTACAAAGCGCGTCGGAGACCCAGTACTTC.

V is TRBV9 and J is TRBJ2-3; the D is unclear. The germline V gene encodes CDR1 SGDLS and CDR2 YYNGEE. This CDR3 is 14 amino acids long. Trimming took 4 bases from V and 0 from J, leaving 9 bases between them. The CDR3 sequence is CASSPSQSTDTQYF. The DNA for the CDR3 is TGTGCCAGCAGCCCTTCACAGAGCACAGATACGCAGTATTTT.

J is TRBJ1-1 and V is TRBV9; D call uncertain. Germline values: CDR1 SGDLS, CDR2 YYNGEE. CDR3 length: 14 residues. V shed 0 bases and J shed 0 bases, with 6 bases lying between them. The CDR3 spells CASSVGQLNTEAFF. The CDR3 DNA reads as TGTGCCAGCAGCGTAGGGCAGTTGAACACTGAAGCTTTCTTT.

V usage is TRBV10-1 and J usage is TRBJ2-2, with TRBD2 matching over 10 bases. V lost 3 bases, J lost 6 bases, and 4 bases stayed unmatched. Germline assignment: CDR1 WNHNN and CDR2 SYGVQD (reference sequence). This CDR3 is built from 15 residues. Here the CDR3 DNA reads TGCGCCAGCAGTGATCTAGCGGGAGATGCCGGGGAGCTGTTTTTT. This encodes CASSDLAGDAGELFF.

The chain uses TRBV19 and TRBJ2-7; D is undetermined. Germline CDR1 is LNHDA and CDR2 is SQIVND (reference sequence). V was shortened by 4 bases and J by 0 bases, with 10 bases between the two germline ends. The CDR3 loop spans 14 amino acids. CDR3 nucleotide sequence: TGTGCCAGTAGTACCTCAGGTAGCTCCTACGAGCAGTACTTC. Its translation is CASSTSGSSYEQYF.

This chain connects TRBV9 to TRBJ2-2, with 7 bases that match TRBD1. After removal of 0 bases from V and 4 bases from J, the junction contained 6 bases not matched to a gene. This CDR3 has 16 amino acids. Germline loops: CDR1 SGDLS, CDR2 YYNGEE. CDR3 coding DNA: TGTGCCAGCAGCGTAGAAGAACAGGGGCTCACCGGGGAGCTGTTTTTT. Translating it yields CASSVEEQGLTGELFF.

V is TRBV4-3 and J is TRBJ2-5; D not certain. The V end lost 0 bases, the J end lost 5 bases, and 7 bases lay between the germline ends. CDR1 is LGHNA and CDR2 is YSLEER in the germline V gene. CDR3 length equals 13 residues. CDR3 sequence reads: CASSQELWETQYF. The CDR3 nucleotides are TGCGCCAGCAGCCAAGAACTCTGGGAGACCCAGTACTTC.

The V gene is TRBV9, the J gene TRBJ2-7, with D perhaps TRBD1 (6 bases). The germline gives CDR1 SGDLS, CDR2 YYNGEE. The CDR3 runs to 14 residues. V lost 0 bases and J 3 bases, leaving 10 bases between the germline ends. CDR3: CASSVGGDNYEQYF. The CDR3 DNA is TGTGCCAGCAGCGTAGGTGGGGACAACTACGAGCAGTACTTC.

The V and J genes are TRBV6-5 and TRBJ2-3; weak D call: TRBD2 (6 bases). The V gene lost 10 bases and the J gene lost 2 bases, with 19 bases spanning the gap. This CDR3 region has 15 residues. Germline loops: CDR1 MNHEY, CDR2 SVGAGI. The CDR3: CAISSGLGHTDTQYF. The CDR3 bases are TGTGCCATTTCTTCGGGACTCGGACACACAGATACGCAGTATTTT.

The rearrangement joins TRBV27 to TRBJ2-5; D gene unclear. Germline values: CDR1 MNHEY, CDR2 SMNVEV (reference sequence). There are 15 residues in the CDR3. Trimming removed 5 bases from V and 1 base from J, with 14 bases in between. In nucleotides, the CDR3 is TGTGCCAGCAGTCAAACCGGGTCGGCCCAAGAGACCCAGTACTTC. Translated, it gives CASSQTGSAQETQYF.